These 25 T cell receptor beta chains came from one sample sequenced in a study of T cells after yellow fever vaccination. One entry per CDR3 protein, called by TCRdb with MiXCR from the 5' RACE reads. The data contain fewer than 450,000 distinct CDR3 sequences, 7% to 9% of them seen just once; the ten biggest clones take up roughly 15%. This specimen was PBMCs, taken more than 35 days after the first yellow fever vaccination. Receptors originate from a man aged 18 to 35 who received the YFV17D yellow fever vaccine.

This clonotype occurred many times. This chain's CDR3 is CASSQVRLYGYTF. The CDR3 nucleotides are TGTGCCAGCAGCCAAGTACGCCTCTATGGCTACACCTTC. This chain joins TRBV14 and TRBJ1-2; no clear D gene. The length of the CDR3 is 13 residues. Germline V CDR1 and CDR2: SGHDN, FVKESK. V lost 1 base, J lost 4 bases, and 7 bases lay in between.

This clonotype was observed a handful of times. As DNA, the CDR3 is TGTGCCAGTATCGGCAGCGGGAATTACGAGCAGTACTTC. Translation gives CASIGSGNYEQYF. The chain is built from TRBV6-1 and TRBJ2-7, with 7 nucleotides matching TRBD2. CDR1 MNHNS and CDR2 SASEGT come from the germline V gene. The J segment lost 4 bases and the V segment lost 9 bases, leaving 9 bases of the junction unmatched. The CDR3 contains 13 residues.

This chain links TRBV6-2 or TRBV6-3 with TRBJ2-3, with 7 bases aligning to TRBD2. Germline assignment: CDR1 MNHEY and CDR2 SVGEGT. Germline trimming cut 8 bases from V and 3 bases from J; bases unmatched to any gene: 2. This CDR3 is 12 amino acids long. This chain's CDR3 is CASARGTDTQYF. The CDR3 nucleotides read TGTGCCAGCGCGCGGGGGACAGATACGCAGTATTTT.

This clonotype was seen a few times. The DNA for the CDR3 is TGTGCCAGCAGTTACTCAGCCGCGGGACAGGGGATCGGTGGCTACACCTTC. Translated, it gives CASSYSAAGQGIGGYTF. The chain employs TRBV6-5 and TRBJ1-2; 10 bases are a match to TRBD1. Germline CDR1 and CDR2: MNHEY and SVGAGI. V was pared by 0 bases and J by 7 bases, with 11 bases of the junction left unmatched. The CDR3 runs 17 residues.

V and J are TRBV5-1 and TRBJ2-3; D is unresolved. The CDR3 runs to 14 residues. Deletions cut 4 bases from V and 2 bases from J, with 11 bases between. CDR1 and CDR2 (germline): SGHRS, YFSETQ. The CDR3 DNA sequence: TGCGCCAGCAGCCCCGGACGGCCCACAGATACGCAGTATTTT. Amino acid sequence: CASSPGRPTDTQYF.

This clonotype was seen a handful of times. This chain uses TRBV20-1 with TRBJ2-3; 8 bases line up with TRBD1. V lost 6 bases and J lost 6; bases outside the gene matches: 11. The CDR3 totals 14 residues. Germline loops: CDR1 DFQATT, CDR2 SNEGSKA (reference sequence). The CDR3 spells CSARTGPPLDTQYF. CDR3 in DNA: TGCAGTGCGAGGACAGGGCCGCCGTTGGATACGCAGTATTTT.

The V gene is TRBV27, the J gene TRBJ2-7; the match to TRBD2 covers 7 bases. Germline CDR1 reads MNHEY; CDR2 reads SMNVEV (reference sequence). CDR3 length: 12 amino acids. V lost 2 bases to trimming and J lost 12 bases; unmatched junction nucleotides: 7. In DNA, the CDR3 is TGTGCCAGCAGTTTAATGGGGGGGGACCTGTACGTC. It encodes CASSLMGGDLYV.

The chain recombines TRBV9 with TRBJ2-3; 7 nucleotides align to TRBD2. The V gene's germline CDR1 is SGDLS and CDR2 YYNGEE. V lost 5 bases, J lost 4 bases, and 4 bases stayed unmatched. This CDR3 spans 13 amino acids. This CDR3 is CASRASGADTQYF. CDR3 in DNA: TGTGCCAGCAGAGCTAGCGGTGCAGATACGCAGTATTTT.

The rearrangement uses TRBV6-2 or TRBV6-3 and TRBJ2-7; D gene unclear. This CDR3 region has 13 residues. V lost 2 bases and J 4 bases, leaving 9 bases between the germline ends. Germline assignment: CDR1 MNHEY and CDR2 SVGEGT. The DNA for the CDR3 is TGTGCCAGCAGTTACCCTGACGGTTACGAGCAGTACGTC. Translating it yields CASSYPDGYEQYV.

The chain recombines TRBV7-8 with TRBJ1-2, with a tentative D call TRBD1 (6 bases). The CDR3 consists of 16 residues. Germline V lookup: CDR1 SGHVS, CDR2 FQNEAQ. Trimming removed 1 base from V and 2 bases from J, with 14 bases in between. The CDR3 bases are TGTGCCAGCAGCTTAGGGGGGGCGAGGGGCAACTATGGCTACACCTTC. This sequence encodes CASSLGGARGNYGYTF.

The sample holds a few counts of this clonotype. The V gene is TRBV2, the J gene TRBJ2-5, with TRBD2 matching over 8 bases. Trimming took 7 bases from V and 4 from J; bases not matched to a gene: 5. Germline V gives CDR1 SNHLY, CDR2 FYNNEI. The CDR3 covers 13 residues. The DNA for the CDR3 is TGTGCCAGCAAAACTAGCGGAGCAGAGACCCAGTACTTC. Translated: CASKTSGAETQYF.

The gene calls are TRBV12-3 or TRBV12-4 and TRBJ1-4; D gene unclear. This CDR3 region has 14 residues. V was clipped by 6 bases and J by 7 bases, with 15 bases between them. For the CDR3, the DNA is TGTGCCAGCAGACTACGGGAGACCGTTGAAAAACTGTTTTTT. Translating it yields CASRLRETVEKLFF.

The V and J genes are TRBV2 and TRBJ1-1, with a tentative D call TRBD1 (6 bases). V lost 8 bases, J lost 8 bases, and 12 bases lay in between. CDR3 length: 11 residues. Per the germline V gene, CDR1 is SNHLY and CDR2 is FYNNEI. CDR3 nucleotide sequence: TGTGCCAGCGCCGGGGGGCTAGAAGCTTTCTTT. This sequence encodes CASAGGLEAFF.

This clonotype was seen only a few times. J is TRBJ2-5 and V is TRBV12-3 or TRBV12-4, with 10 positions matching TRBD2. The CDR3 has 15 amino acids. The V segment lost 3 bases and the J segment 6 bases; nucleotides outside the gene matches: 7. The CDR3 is CASSFQRGGSKTQYF. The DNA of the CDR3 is TGTGCCAGCAGTTTCCAGCGGGGGGGCTCGAAGACCCAGTACTTC.

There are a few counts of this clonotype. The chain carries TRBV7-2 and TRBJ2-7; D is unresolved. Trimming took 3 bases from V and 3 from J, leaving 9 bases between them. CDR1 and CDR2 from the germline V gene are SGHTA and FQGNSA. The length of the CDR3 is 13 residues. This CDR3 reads CASSFSTSYEQYF. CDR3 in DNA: TGTGCCAGCAGCTTCTCGACAAGCTACGAGCAGTACTTC.

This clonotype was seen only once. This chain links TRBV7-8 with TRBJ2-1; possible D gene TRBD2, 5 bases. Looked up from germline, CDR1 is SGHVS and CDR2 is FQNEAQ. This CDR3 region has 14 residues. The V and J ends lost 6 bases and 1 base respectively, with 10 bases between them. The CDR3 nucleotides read TGTGCCAGCAGTAACGGGGAGTCCTACAATGAGCAGTTCTTC. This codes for CASSNGESYNEQFF. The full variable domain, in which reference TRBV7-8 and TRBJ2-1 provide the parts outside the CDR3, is GAGVSQSPRYKVAKRGQDVALRCDPISGHVSLFWYQQALGQGPEFLTYFQNEAQLDKSGLPSDRFFAERPEGSVSTLKIQRTQQEDSAVYLCASSNGESYNEQFFGPGTRLTVL.

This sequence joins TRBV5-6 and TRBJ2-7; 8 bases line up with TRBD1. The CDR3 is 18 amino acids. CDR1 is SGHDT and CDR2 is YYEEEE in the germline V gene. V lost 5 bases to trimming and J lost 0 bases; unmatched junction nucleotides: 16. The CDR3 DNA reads TGTGCCAGCAGTTCCAGGGGGCGCGTGGACAAAAGCTCCTACGAGCAGTACGTC. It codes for CASSSRGRVDKSSYEQYV.

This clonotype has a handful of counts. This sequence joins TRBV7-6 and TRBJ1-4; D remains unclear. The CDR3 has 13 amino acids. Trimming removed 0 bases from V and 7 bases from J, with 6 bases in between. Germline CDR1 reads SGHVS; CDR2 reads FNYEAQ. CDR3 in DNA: TGTGCCAGCAGCTTAGCGCGCGGTGAAAAACTGTTTTTT. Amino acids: CASSLARGEKLFF. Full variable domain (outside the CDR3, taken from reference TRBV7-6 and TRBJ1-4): GAGVSQSPRYKVTKRGQDVALRCDPISGHVSLYWYRQALGQGPEFLTYFNYEAQQDKSGLPNDRFSAERPEGSISTLTIQRTEQRDSAMYRCASSLARGEKLFFGSGTQLSVL.

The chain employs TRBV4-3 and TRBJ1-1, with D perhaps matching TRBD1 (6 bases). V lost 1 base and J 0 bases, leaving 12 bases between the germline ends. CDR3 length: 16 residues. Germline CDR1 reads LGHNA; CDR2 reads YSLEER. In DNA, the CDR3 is TGCGCCAGCAGCCAAGTAATAGGGACATTGAACACTGAAGCTTTCTTT. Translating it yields CASSQVIGTLNTEAFF.

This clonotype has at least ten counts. CDR3 nucleotides: TGTGCCAGCAGCGTACTAGCGGGGGGGACGAATGAGCAGTTCTTC. Its translation: CASSVLAGGTNEQFF. The chain recombines TRBV14 with TRBJ2-1, with 13 bases identical to TRBD2. CDR1 SGHDN and CDR2 FVKESK come from the germline V gene. The length of the CDR3 is 15 residues. J lost 7 bases, V lost 5 bases, and 5 bases had no gene match. Complete variable domain (other parts from reference TRBV14 and TRBJ2-1): EAGVTQFPSHSVIEKGQTVTLRCDPISGHDNLYWYRRVMGKEIKFLLHFVKESKQDESGMPNNRFLAERTGGTYSTLKVQPAELEDSGVYFCASSVLAGGTNEQFFGPGTRLTVL.

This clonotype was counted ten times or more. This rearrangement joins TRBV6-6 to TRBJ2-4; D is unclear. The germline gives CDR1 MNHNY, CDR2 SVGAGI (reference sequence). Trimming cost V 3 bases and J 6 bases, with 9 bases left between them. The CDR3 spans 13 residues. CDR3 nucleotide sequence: TGTGCCAGCAGTTATGGCATTTTAAACATTCAGTACTTC. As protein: CASSYGILNIQYF.

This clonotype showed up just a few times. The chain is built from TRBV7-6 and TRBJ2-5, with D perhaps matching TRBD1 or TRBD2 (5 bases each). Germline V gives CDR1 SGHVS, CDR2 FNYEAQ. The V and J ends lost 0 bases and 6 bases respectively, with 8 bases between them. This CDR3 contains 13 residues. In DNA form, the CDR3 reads TGTGCCAGCAGCTTAGCAGGGACGAAGACCCAGTACTTC. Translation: CASSLAGTKTQYF.

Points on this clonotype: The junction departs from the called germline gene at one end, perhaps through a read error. The CDR3 loop reads CASTQEAPGTDEQFF. The CDR3 coding sequence is TGTGCCAGCACCCAAGAGGCCCCCGGTACTGATGAGCAGTTCTTC. The rearrangement links TRBV3-1 to TRBJ2-1; no clear D. Germline CDR1 and CDR2: LGHDT and YNNKEL (reference sequence). The CDR3 loop spans 15 amino acids.

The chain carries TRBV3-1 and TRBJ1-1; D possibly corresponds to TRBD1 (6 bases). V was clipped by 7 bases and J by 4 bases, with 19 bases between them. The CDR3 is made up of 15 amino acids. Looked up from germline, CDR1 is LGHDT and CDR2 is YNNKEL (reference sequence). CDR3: CASTQSQGAGTEAFF. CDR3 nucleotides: TGTGCCAGCACCCAGTCACAGGGTGCTGGCACTGAAGCTTTCTTT.

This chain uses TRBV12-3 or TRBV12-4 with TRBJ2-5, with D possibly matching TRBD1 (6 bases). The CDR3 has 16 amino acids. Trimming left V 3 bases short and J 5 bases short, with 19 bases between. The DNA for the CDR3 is TGTGCCAGCAGTTTTTTTTGGGGGCTAGCAAGGGAGACCCAGTACTTC. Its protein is CASSFFWGLARETQYF.